Listed below are T cell receptor beta chains from one sample, sequenced in a study of shared clonotypes between healthy human individuals. Only in-frame clones appear in the TCRdb table, and some are missing; sequencing was by immunoSEQ multiplex PCR. Here the sample spans some 2.1 million clones, roughly 95% being singletons. The sequenced sample was naive CD8+ T cells from PBMCs. The source is a man aged 18 to 30 in good health. Some clones in this sample may be carry-over from other donors' samples. Both conserved end residues are part of each CDR3. A D gene is named only where the DNA matches it firmly. Clone sizes are given selectively: once, few, many, or a class where the clone is expanded.

d_gene: .; j_gene: TRBJ1-3; abundance: .; v_gene: TRBV14; CDR3nt: TGTGCCAGCAGCCAAGTGCCGAGGGGAGCAGGAAACACCATATATTTT; CDR3aa: CASSQVPRGAGNTIYF
d_gene: .; j_gene: TRBJ1-2; abundance: .; v_gene: TRBV29-1; CDR3nt: TGCAGCGCCAGGACGGAGGGGAACTATGGCTACACCTTC; CDR3aa: CSARTEGNYGYTF
d_gene: .; j_gene: TRBJ2-7; abundance: once; v_gene: TRBV7-2; CDR3nt: TGTGCCAGCAGCAGAAGACAGGCCTACGAGCAGTACTTC; CDR3aa: CASSRRQAYEQYF
d_gene: TRBD1; j_gene: TRBJ2-1; abundance: .; v_gene: TRBV28; CDR3nt: TGTGCCAGCAGTCACCCGAGCCGACAGGGGTGGGCCTACAATGAGCAGTTCTTC; CDR3aa: CASSHPSRQGWAYNEQFF
d_gene: .; j_gene: TRBJ2-7; abundance: .; v_gene: TRBV27; CDR3nt: TGTGCCAGCAGTTCCCGGGGAAGTTACGAGCAGTACTTC; CDR3aa: CASSSRGSYEQYF
d_gene: TRBD1; j_gene: TRBJ1-2; abundance: .; v_gene: TRBV12-5; CDR3nt: TGTGCTAGTGGTCTACCCGGGACAGGGGGCGGCTACACCTTC; CDR3aa: CASGLPGTGGGYTF
d_gene: .; j_gene: TRBJ1-1; abundance: .; v_gene: TRBV7-9; CDR3nt: TGTGCCAGCAGGAGGTTCGACACTGAAGCTTTCTTT; CDR3aa: CASRRFDTEAFF
d_gene: TRBD1; j_gene: TRBJ1-2; abundance: .; v_gene: TRBV28; CDR3nt: TGTGCCAGCAGTCCTTGGATCGGACAGGATACTAACTATGGCTACACCTTC; CDR3aa: CASSPWIGQDTNYGYTF
d_gene: .; j_gene: TRBJ2-1; abundance: .; v_gene: TRBV9; CDR3nt: TGTGCCAGCAGCGTAGAGGGAGCCTACTCCAATGAGCAGTTCTTC; CDR3aa: CASSVEGAYSNEQFF
d_gene: .; j_gene: TRBJ2-3; abundance: .; v_gene: TRBV27; CDR3nt: TGTGCCAGCAGTTTCGGCGCGACGTATACGCAGTATTTT; CDR3aa: CASSFGATYTQYF
d_gene: .; j_gene: TRBJ2-3; abundance: .; v_gene: TRBV7-9; CDR3nt: TGTGCCAGCAGCTTAGGGCAGTACACAGATACGCAGTATTTT; CDR3aa: CASSLGQYTDTQYF
d_gene: .; j_gene: TRBJ2-7; abundance: .; v_gene: TRBV13; CDR3nt: TGTGCCAGCAGCTTGAGGGGAATAGACAGACAATCCCCCTACGAGCAGTACTTC; CDR3aa: CASSLRGIDRQSPYEQYF
d_gene: .; j_gene: TRBJ1-5; abundance: .; v_gene: TRBV9; CDR3nt: TGTGCCAGCAGCGGGAGGGGCGCAGGTCAGCCCCAGCATTTT; CDR3aa: CASSGRGAGQPQHF
d_gene: .; j_gene: TRBJ2-1; abundance: .; v_gene: TRBV27; CDR3nt: TGTGCCAGCAGTTTAATGTCGGGTGGTTACAATGAGCAGTTCTTC; CDR3aa: CASSLMSGGYNEQFF
d_gene: .; j_gene: TRBJ1-1; abundance: .; v_gene: TRBV7-9; CDR3nt: TGTGCCAGCAGCTACGACAGCATGAACACTGAAGCTTTCTTT; CDR3aa: CASSYDSMNTEAFF
d_gene: TRBD1; j_gene: TRBJ2-5; abundance: once; v_gene: TRBV27; CDR3nt: TGTGCCAGCAGTCCCGGGACAGACCTACGGGAGACCCAGTACTTC; CDR3aa: CASSPGTDLRETQYF
d_gene: .; j_gene: TRBJ2-7; abundance: once; v_gene: TRBV5-5; CDR3nt: TGTGCCAGCAGCTTGTTACCCGCCTACGAGCAGTACTTC; CDR3aa: CASSLLPAYEQYF
d_gene: .; j_gene: TRBJ1-4; abundance: .; v_gene: TRBV7-9; CDR3nt: TGTGCCAGCAGTTTGCCAACTAATGAAAAACTGTTTTTT; CDR3aa: CASSLPTNEKLFF
d_gene: .; j_gene: TRBJ1-1; abundance: .; v_gene: TRBV7-9; CDR3nt: TGTGCCAGCACCTCGCTGAACACTGAAGCTTTCTTT; CDR3aa: CASTSLNTEAFF
d_gene: .; j_gene: TRBJ1-1; abundance: few; v_gene: TRBV7-9; CDR3nt: TGTGCCAGCAGCTTAGCTGGGACACCAGCTGAAGCTTTCTTT; CDR3aa: CASSLAGTPAEAFF
d_gene: .; j_gene: TRBJ2-7; abundance: .; v_gene: TRBV28; CDR3nt: TGTGCCAGCAGCCCCCCCCGGGGGGCGCGGAGAGAGCAGTACTTC; CDR3aa: CASSPPRGARREQYF
d_gene: TRBD1; j_gene: TRBJ1-1; abundance: .; v_gene: TRBV4-1; CDR3nt: TGCGCCAGCAGCCAAGAGAGGGGGGGATTTGACAGGGCGAACACTGAAGCTTTCTTT; CDR3aa: CASSQERGGFDRANTEAFF
d_gene: .; j_gene: TRBJ1-5; abundance: .; v_gene: TRBV10-3; CDR3nt: TGTGCCATCAGTGAGTCGACTGGGAGCAATCAGCCCCAGCATTTT; CDR3aa: CAISESTGSNQPQHF
d_gene: .; j_gene: TRBJ2-3; abundance: .; v_gene: TRBV9; CDR3nt: TGTGCCAGCAGCGTAGTCCCGGGGAGCACAGATACGCAGTATTTT; CDR3aa: CASSVVPGSTDTQYF
d_gene: .; j_gene: TRBJ1-1; abundance: .; v_gene: TRBV28; CDR3nt: .; CDR3aa: CASSSSTGLNTEAFF
d_gene: .; j_gene: TRBJ2-1; abundance: .; v_gene: TRBV27; CDR3nt: TGTGCCAGCGTAGGGGGGAGTGAGCAGTTCTTC; CDR3aa: CASVGGSEQFF
d_gene: .; j_gene: TRBJ1-1; abundance: .; v_gene: TRBV27; CDR3nt: TGTGCCAGCAGCCAGGCGCATTTCACTGAAGCTTTCTTT; CDR3aa: CASSQAHFTEAFF
d_gene: TRBD2; j_gene: TRBJ2-7; abundance: .; v_gene: TRBV2; CDR3nt: TGTGCCAGCAGCCACGGGACTAGCGGCGATTACGAGCAGTACTTC; CDR3aa: CASSHGTSGDYEQYF
d_gene: .; j_gene: TRBJ2-7; abundance: .; v_gene: TRBV2; CDR3nt: TGTGCCAGCAGTGAAGTTAGGGAAATCGGCGAGCAGTACTTC; CDR3aa: CASSEVREIGEQYF
d_gene: TRBD1; j_gene: TRBJ2-7; abundance: .; v_gene: TRBV5-1; CDR3nt: TGCGCCAGCAGCTATCGACAGGGGGATTACGAGCAGTACTTC; CDR3aa: CASSYRQGDYEQYF
d_gene: TRBD2; j_gene: TRBJ2-1; abundance: .; v_gene: TRBV5-8; CDR3nt: TGTGCCAGCAGCCCGCTAGCGGGACTTCCCAATGAGCAGTTCTTC; CDR3aa: CASSPLAGLPNEQFF
d_gene: TRBD2; j_gene: TRBJ2-7; abundance: .; v_gene: TRBV28; CDR3nt: TGTGCCAGCAGTTTATGGGCGGGAGTAAGGTACGAGCAGTACTTC; CDR3aa: CASSLWAGVRYEQYF
d_gene: .; j_gene: TRBJ2-1; abundance: few; v_gene: TRBV9; CDR3nt: TGTGCCAGCAGCGTAGGAGACAATGAGCAGTTCTTC; CDR3aa: CASSVGDNEQFF
d_gene: .; j_gene: TRBJ1-2; abundance: .; v_gene: TRBV5-6; CDR3nt: TGTGCCAGCAGCCTGCTGAGGGCCTACTATGGCTACACCTTC; CDR3aa: CASSLLRAYYGYTF
d_gene: .; j_gene: TRBJ2-7; abundance: .; v_gene: TRBV7-9; CDR3nt: TGTGCCAGCAGCCCATCCGGGATTGACTCCTACGAGCAGTACTTC; CDR3aa: CASSPSGIDSYEQYF
d_gene: TRBD1; j_gene: TRBJ2-7; abundance: .; v_gene: TRBV4-3; CDR3nt: TGCGCCAGCAGCCAAGAGTTCGGGACAGGGCTCTACGAGCAGTACTTC; CDR3aa: CASSQEFGTGLYEQYF
d_gene: .; j_gene: TRBJ2-7; abundance: .; v_gene: TRBV7-6; CDR3nt: TGTGCCAGCAGCTTAGGGGTTGCAGGGCAGGCGAGCTTCGAGCAGTACTTC; CDR3aa: CASSLGVAGQASFEQYF
d_gene: TRBD1; j_gene: TRBJ2-3; abundance: .; v_gene: TRBV12-5; CDR3nt: TGTGCTAGTGGTCACCCCGGGACAGGGGGTTTCGGCACAGATACGCAGTATTTT; CDR3aa: CASGHPGTGGFGTDTQYF
d_gene: TRBD2; j_gene: TRBJ2-7; abundance: .; v_gene: TRBV4-1; CDR3nt: TGCGCCAGCAGCCGCCCCGCCGGCCTAGCGGGTGGCTACGAGCAGTACTTC; CDR3aa: CASSRPAGLAGGYEQYF
d_gene: TRBD2; j_gene: TRBJ2-5; abundance: .; v_gene: TRBV4-1; CDR3nt: TGCGCCAGCAGCCAAGATTTACTAGCGGGGGCCAAAGAGACCCAGTACTTC; CDR3aa: CASSQDLLAGAKETQYF
d_gene: .; j_gene: TRBJ2-7; abundance: .; v_gene: TRBV9; CDR3nt: TGTGCCAGCAGCGTAGGCTCCAGGGACTACGAGCAGTACTTC; CDR3aa: CASSVGSRDYEQYF
d_gene: TRBD2; j_gene: TRBJ2-3; abundance: .; v_gene: TRBV15; CDR3nt: TGTGCCACCAGCCCAACGTGGGGGGGTTGGGAGCATACGCAGTATTTT; CDR3aa: CATSPTWGGWEHTQYF
d_gene: .; j_gene: TRBJ2-7; abundance: few; v_gene: TRBV19; CDR3nt: TGTGCCAGTAGTATTGGCAGCGAGCAGTACTTC; CDR3aa: CASSIGSEQYF
d_gene: .; j_gene: TRBJ2-7; abundance: .; v_gene: TRBV11-2; CDR3nt: TGTGCCAGCAGCCATTCTAGCCCCGAGCAGTACTTC; CDR3aa: CASSHSSPEQYF
d_gene: .; j_gene: TRBJ2-3; abundance: .; v_gene: TRBV7-6; CDR3nt: TGTGCCAGCAGCTTAGCGCGGGTCACAGATACGCAGTATTTT; CDR3aa: CASSLARVTDTQYF
d_gene: .; j_gene: TRBJ2-7; abundance: once; v_gene: TRBV4-1; CDR3nt: TGCGCCAGCAGCCAACAAACGGGGGAGCAGTACTTC; CDR3aa: CASSQQTGEQYF
d_gene: .; j_gene: TRBJ2-7; abundance: once; v_gene: TRBV27; CDR3nt: TGTGCCAGCAGTGCTGGGCGGAGCACCTACGAGCAGTACTTC; CDR3aa: CASSAGRSTYEQYF
d_gene: .; j_gene: TRBJ2-3; abundance: .; v_gene: TRBV27; CDR3nt: TGTGCCAGCAGGAAATTTCCCACCCCCGGGGGGCTAAACGGAGATACGCAGTATTTT; CDR3aa: CASRKFPTPGGLNGDTQYF
d_gene: TRBD1; j_gene: TRBJ2-2; abundance: .; v_gene: TRBV10-3; CDR3nt: TGTGCCACCACCCTTAACTTCGACAGGGGCAACACCGGGGAGCTGTTTTTT; CDR3aa: CATTLNFDRGNTGELFF
d_gene: TRBD2; j_gene: TRBJ2-7; abundance: once; v_gene: TRBV9; CDR3nt: TGTGCCAGCAGCGCCAAACCCGGGACTAGTTACTACGAGCAGTACTTC; CDR3aa: CASSAKPGTSYYEQYF
d_gene: .; j_gene: TRBJ2-7; abundance: .; v_gene: TRBV7-9; CDR3nt: TGTGCCAGCAGCCCCCGCCTGTACGAGCAGTACTTC; CDR3aa: CASSPRLYEQYF
d_gene: .; j_gene: TRBJ2-3; abundance: .; v_gene: TRBV10-3; CDR3nt: TGTGCCATCAAGGAAAGGAAAGGTTTGGGCACAGATACGCAGTATTTT; CDR3aa: CAIKERKGLGTDTQYF
d_gene: .; j_gene: TRBJ2-7; abundance: .; v_gene: TRBV5-1; CDR3nt: TGCGCCAGCAGCTTGGACGGGGGGCCCTACGAGCAGTACTTC; CDR3aa: CASSLDGGPYEQYF
d_gene: TRBD2; j_gene: TRBJ2-5; abundance: .; v_gene: TRBV5-1; CDR3nt: TGCGCCAGCAGCCCACTGCGAACTAGCGAGGTTGTTGTCACCCAGTACTTC; CDR3aa: CASSPLRTSEVVVTQYF
d_gene: .; j_gene: TRBJ2-2; abundance: once; v_gene: TRBV9; CDR3nt: TGTGCCAGCAGCGTAGGACAGGCCGGGGAGCTGTTTTTT; CDR3aa: CASSVGQAGELFF
d_gene: .; j_gene: TRBJ1-6; abundance: .; v_gene: TRBV4-2; CDR3nt: TGTGCCAGCAGCCAAGGTTATAGCGGGGTTTCACCCCTCCACTTT; CDR3aa: CASSQGYSGVSPLHF
d_gene: .; j_gene: TRBJ2-5; abundance: .; v_gene: TRBV27; CDR3nt: TGTGCCAGCAGTTCATTAGACCAAGAGACCCAGTACTTC; CDR3aa: CASSSLDQETQYF
d_gene: TRBD2; j_gene: TRBJ2-1; abundance: .; v_gene: TRBV9; CDR3nt: TGTGCCAGCAGCGTAGGCAGAACCGGGACTAGCGGGAAAGTCGACAATGAGCAGTTCTTC; CDR3aa: CASSVGRTGTSGKVDNEQFF
d_gene: .; j_gene: TRBJ1-3; abundance: .; v_gene: TRBV11-2; CDR3nt: TGTGCCAGCACGCACGGAAACACCATATATTTT; CDR3aa: CASTHGNTIYF